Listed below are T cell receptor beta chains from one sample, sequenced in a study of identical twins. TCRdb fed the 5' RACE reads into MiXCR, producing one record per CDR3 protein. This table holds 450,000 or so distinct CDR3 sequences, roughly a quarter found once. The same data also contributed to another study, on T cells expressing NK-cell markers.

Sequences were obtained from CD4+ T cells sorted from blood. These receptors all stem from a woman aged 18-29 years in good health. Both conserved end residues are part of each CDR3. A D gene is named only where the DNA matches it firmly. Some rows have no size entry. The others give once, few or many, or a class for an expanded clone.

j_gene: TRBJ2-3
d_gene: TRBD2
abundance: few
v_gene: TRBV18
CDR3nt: TGTGCCAGCTCACCAACCCCTAGCGGAAACACAGATACGCAGTATTTT
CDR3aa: CASSPTPSGNTDTQYF

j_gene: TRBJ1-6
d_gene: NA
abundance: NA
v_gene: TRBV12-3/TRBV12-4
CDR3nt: TGTGCCAGCAGTTTAATCGTAAAGGATAATTCACCCCTCCACTTT
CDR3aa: CASSLIVKDNSPLHF

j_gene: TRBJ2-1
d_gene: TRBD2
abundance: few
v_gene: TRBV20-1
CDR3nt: TGCAGTGCTAGTGAACTCGGAGCGGGAGAATACAATGAGCAGTTCTTC
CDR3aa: CSASELGAGEYNEQFF

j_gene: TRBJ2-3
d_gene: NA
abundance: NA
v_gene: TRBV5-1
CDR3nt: TGCGCCAGCAGCCCCGGGGACGCCACAGATACGCAGTATTTT
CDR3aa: CASSPGDATDTQYF

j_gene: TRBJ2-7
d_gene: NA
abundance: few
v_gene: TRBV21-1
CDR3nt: TGTGCCAGCATCTCCTCTCGAACGGGACTCAGTTACGAGCAGTACTTC
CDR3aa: CASISSRTGLSYEQYF

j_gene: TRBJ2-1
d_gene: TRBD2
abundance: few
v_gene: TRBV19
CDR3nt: TGTGCCAGTGGATTAGCGGGCGCCCTATACAATGAGCAGTTCTTC
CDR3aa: CASGLAGALYNEQFF

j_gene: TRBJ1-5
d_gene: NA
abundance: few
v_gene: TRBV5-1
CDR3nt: TGCGCCAGCAGCTTGGAGGGGAGCGGCAATCAGCCCCAGCATTTT
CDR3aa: CASSLEGSGNQPQHF

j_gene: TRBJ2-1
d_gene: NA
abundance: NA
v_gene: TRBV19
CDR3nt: TGTGCCAGTAGTATCCCTACTGGGAATGAGCAGTTCTTC
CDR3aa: CASSIPTGNEQFF

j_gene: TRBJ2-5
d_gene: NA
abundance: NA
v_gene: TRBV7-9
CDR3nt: TGTGCCAGCAGCTTGGGATCTGGCCGGAGACAAGAGACCCAGTACTTC
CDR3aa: CASSLGSGRRQETQYF

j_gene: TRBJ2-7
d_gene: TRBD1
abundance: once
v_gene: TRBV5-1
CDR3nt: TGCGCCAGCCGGGGTGACCTCGGACAGGGGACGGAGTACTTC
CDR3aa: CASRGDLGQGTEYF

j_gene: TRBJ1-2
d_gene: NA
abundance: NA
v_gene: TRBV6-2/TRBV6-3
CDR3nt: TGTGCCAGCAGTTACAGCCCATTCCGGGACAACTACTATGGCTACACCTTC
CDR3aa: CASSYSPFRDNYYGYTF

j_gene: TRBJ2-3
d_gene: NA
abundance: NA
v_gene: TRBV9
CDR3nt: TGTGCCAGCACCGACGGGAGCACAGATACGCAGTATTTT
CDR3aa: CASTDGSTDTQYF

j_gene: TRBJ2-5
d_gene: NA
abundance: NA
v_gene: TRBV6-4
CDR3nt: TGTGCCAGCAGTGACTCAGGGGGAGCGACCCAGTACTTC
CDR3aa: CASSDSGGATQYF

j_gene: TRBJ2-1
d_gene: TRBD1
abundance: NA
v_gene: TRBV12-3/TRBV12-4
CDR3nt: TGTGCCAGCAGCCCCGCTCGAGTGACAGGGGGCATAGACAATGAGCAGTTCTTC
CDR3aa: CASSPARVTGGIDNEQFF

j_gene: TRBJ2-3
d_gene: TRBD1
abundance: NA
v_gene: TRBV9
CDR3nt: TGTGCCAGCAGCCCTGGGACAGGGTATTACGGCACAGATACGCAGTATTTT
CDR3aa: CASSPGTGYYGTDTQYF

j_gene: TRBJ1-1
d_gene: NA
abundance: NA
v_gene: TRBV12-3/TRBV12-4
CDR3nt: TGTGCCAGCAGGGCTGGGGGACGCCGATTAGGAGAAGCTTTCTTT
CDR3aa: CASRAGGRRLGEAFF

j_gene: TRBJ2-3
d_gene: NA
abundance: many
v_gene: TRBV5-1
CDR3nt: TGCGCCAGCAGCTTGGAGGGGGAAGATACGCAGTATTTT
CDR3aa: CASSLEGEDTQYF

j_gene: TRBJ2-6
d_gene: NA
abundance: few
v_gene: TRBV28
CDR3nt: TGTGCCAGCAGTCCGATACTGAGCTCTGGGGCCAACGTCCTGACTTTC
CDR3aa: CASSPILSSGANVLTF

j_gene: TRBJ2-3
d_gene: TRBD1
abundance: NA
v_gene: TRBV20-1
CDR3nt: TGCAGTGCATCAGGGGGACAGACAGATACGCAGTATTTT
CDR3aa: CSASGGQTDTQYF

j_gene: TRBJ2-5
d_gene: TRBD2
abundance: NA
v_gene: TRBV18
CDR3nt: TGTGCCAGCTCATCATCCGGGACTAAAGAGACCCAGTACTTC
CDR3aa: CASSSSGTKETQYF

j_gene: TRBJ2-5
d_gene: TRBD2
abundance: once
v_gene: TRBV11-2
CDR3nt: TGTGCCAGCAGCGGGACTAGCGGGGGGTCTAACCAAGAGACCCAGTACTTC
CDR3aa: CASSGTSGGSNQETQYF

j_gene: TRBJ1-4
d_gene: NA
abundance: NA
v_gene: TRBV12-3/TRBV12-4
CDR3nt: TGTGCCAGCAGTTTCAGGGGCGGTGAAAAACTGTTTTTT
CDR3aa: CASSFRGGEKLFF

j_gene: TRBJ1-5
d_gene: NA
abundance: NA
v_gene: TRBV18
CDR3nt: TGTGCCAGCTCACCACAATACGACAGCCAACCCCAGCATTTT
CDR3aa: CASSPQYDSQPQHF

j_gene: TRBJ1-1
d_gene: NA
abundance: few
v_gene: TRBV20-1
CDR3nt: TGCAGTGCTAGAGATAGGGCGGCTTTCTTT
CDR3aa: CSARDRAAFF

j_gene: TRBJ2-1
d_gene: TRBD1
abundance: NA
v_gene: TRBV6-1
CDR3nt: TGTGCCAGCAGCGATGGGACAGGGGCCGGTTACAATGAGCAGTTCTTC
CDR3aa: CASSDGTGAGYNEQFF

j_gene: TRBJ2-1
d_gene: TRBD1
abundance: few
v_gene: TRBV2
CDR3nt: TGTGCCAGCAGTACCACGGGACAGGAATACAATGAGCAGTTCTTC
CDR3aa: CASSTTGQEYNEQFF

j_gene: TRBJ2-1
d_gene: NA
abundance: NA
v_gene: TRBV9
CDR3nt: TGTGCCAGCAGCGTAGGGGTAACGCGCTACAATGAGCAGTTCTTC
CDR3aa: CASSVGVTRYNEQFF

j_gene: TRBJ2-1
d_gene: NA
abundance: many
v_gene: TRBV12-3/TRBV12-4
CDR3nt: TGTGCCAGCACCCACACGCGAGCTAGACTAGAATACAATGAGCAGTTCTTC
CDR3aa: CASTHTRARLEYNEQFF

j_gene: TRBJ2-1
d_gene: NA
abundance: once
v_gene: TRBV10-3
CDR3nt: TGTGCCATCAGTGGGACTTTCGGCAGCTCCTACAATGAGCAGTTCTTC
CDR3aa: CAISGTFGSSYNEQFF

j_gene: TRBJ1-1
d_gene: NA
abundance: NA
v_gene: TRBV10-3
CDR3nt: TGTGCCATCAGTGAACAGAAGAGGAACACTGAAGCTTTCTTT
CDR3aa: CAISEQKRNTEAFF

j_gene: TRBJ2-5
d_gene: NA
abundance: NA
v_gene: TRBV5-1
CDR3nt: TGCGCCAGCAGCTTTAGCGGTTTTCAAGAGACCCAGTACTTC
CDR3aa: CASSFSGFQETQYF

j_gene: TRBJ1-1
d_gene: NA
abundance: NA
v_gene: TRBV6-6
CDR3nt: TGTGCCAGCAGTTCAACGAGCACTGAAGCTTTCTTT
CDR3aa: CASSSTSTEAFF

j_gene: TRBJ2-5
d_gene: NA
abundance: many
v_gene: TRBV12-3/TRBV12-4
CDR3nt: TGTGCCAGCAGTCACGACAGCGCCCCAAATCTTCAGTACTTC
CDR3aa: CASSHDSAPNLQYF

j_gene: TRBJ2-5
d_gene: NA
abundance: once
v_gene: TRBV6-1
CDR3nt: TGTGCCAGCAACGGACATAACCAAGAGACCCAGTACTTC
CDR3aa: CASNGHNQETQYF

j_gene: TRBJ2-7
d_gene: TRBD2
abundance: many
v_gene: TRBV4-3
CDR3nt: TGCGCCAGCAACCCTCGTCAAAGGGGACTAGCGGGAGCATGCGAGCAGTACTTC
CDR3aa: CASNPRQRGLAGACEQYF

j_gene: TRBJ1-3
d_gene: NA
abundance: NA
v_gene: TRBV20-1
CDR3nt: TGCAGTGCTAGTTCAGACTCTGGAAACACCATATATTTT
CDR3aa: CSASSDSGNTIYF

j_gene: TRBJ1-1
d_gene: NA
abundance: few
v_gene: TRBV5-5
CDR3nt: TGTGCCAGCAGCTACTACTCCGGGACGGTGAACACTGAAGCTTTCTTT
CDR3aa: CASSYYSGTVNTEAFF

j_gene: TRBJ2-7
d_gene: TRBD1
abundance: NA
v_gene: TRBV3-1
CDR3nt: TGTGCCAGCAGCCACTGGGACAGGATTGACTTC
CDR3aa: CASSHWDRIDF

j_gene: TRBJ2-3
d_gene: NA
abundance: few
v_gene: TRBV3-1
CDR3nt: TGTGCCAGCAGCCAGTTTTCGGGGGCCTTACGCGATACGCAGTATTTT
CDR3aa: CASSQFSGALRDTQYF

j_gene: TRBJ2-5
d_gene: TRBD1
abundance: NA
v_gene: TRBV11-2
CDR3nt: TGTGCCAGCGATATCAGGGGGACAATGGAGACCCAGTACTTC
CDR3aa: CASDIRGTMETQYF

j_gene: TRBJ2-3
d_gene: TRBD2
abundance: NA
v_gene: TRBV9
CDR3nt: TGTGCCAGCAGCGTCCGGGAGGCAGATACGCAGTATTTT
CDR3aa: CASSVREADTQYF